In its sample, the clone carrying this TCR beta chain was seen many times. Its antigen is undetermined. The V segment lost 5 bases and the J segment 5 bases; nucleotides outside the gene matches: 16. Germline values: CDR1 SGHTA, CDR2 FQGNSA. This CDR3 region has 17 residues. These data belong to a study of T cells in Graves' hyperthyroidism and ophthalmopathy. Study outcomes and limitations: Ophthalmopathy was separated from stable hyperthyroidism by a 13 V-J model. Model-based prediction identified ophthalmopathy a median around seven months prior to its onset.

A roughly 9.3 ml volume of fresh peripheral blood provided the PBMCs. There were TCR beta CDR3 regions amplified from RNA transcripts. Initially, a first-round RT-PCR of the TCR CDR3 employed the HTBI primer set. From the multiplex PCR reads, TCRdb called clonotypes with MiXCR, one entry per CDR3 protein. Altogether 500,000 or so distinct CDR3 sequences are present, 15% to 20% being singletons, with the ten largest covering 25% to 30%. Specimen: blood. The V and J genes are TRBV7-2 and TRBJ2-5; 8 bases match TRBD2. This receptor was taken from a woman in her 30s with Graves' ophthalmopathy. Here the CDR3 reads CASSPPRTGGPWETQYF. In DNA form, the CDR3 reads TGTGCCAGCAGCCCACCCCGTACGGGAGGGCCATGGGAGACCCAGTACTTC.